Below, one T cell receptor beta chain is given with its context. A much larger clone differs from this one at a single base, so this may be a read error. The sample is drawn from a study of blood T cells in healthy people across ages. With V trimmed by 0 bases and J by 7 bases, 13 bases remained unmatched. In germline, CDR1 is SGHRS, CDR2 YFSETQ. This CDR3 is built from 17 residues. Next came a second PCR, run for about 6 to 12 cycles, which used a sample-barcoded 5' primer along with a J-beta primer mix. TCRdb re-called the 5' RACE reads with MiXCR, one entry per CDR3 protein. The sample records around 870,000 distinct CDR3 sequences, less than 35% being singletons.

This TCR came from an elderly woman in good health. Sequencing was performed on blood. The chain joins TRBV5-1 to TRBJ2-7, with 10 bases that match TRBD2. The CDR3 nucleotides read TGCGCCAGCAGCTTGGTCAGCGGGGGGGCCGGATACAATGAGCAGTACTTC. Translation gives CASSLVSGGAGYNEQYF.